The rows below give T cell receptor beta chains drawn from one sample of a study of blood T cell repertoires in COVID-19. The table came from immunoSEQ multiplex PCR; TCRdb's copy has only in-frame clones and leaves some out. The sample includes approximately 200,000 clones, roughly 81% of them seen just once. Material: peripheral blood. The receptor set was obtained from a man in his forties or fifties with acute or convalescent COVID-19. Both conserved end residues are part of each CDR3. A D gene is named only where the DNA matches it firmly. Clone size, where shown, is once, few, many, or a class for clones that have expanded.

CDR3,DNA,J,V,D,size
CASSTGGDGYTF,TGTGCCAGCTCGACAGGGGGCGATGGCTACACCTTC,TRBJ1-2,TRBV6-5,TRBD1,-
CASSSGLINSPLHF,TGTGCCAGCAGCTCAGGCCTGATTAATTCACCCCTCCACTTT,TRBJ1-6,TRBV9,-,-
CASSYGGTADTQYF,TGTGCCAGCAGTTACGGGGGTACAGCAGATACGCAGTATTTT,TRBJ2-3,TRBV9,-,-
CASSQDELAGDEQYF,TGCGCCAGCAGCCAAGATGAACTAGCGGGGGACGAGCAGTACTTC,TRBJ2-7,TRBV4-1,TRBD2,-
CASSPILIQETQYF,TGTGCCAGCTCACCAATCCTTATCCAAGAGACCCAGTACTTC,TRBJ2-5,TRBV18,-,-
CASSISPMETQYF,TGTGCCAGTAGTATTAGCCCAATGGAGACCCAGTACTTC,TRBJ2-5,TRBV19,-,-
CSAPRGTEAFF,TGCAGTGCTCCGCGGGGCACTGAAGCTTTCTTT,TRBJ1-1,TRBV20-1,-,-
CASSLLFTGGTDTQYF,TGTGCCAGCAGCCTACTCTTTACAGGGGGCACAGATACGCAGTATTTT,TRBJ2-3,TRBV11-3,TRBD1,-
CASSIPQATNEKLFF,TGTGCCAGCTCAATACCACAGGCGACTAATGAAAAACTGTTTTTT,TRBJ1-4,TRBV18,-,-
CASSISGGFNQPQHF,TGTGCCAGCAGCATTTCAGGGGGCTTCAATCAGCCCCAGCATTTT,TRBJ1-5,TRBV6-5,TRBD1,-
CASSLERDQPQHF,TGCGCCAGCAGCTTAGAGAGGGATCAGCCCCAGCATTTT,TRBJ1-5,TRBV4-3,-,-
CASSPPSGGGTDTQYF,TGTGCCAGCTCACCACCGAGCGGGGGGGGCACAGATACGCAGTATTTT,TRBJ2-3,TRBV18,TRBD2,-
CASSLSPSGRTYNEQFF,TGCGCCAGCAGCTTGTCGCCTAGCGGGAGAACCTACAATGAGCAGTTCTTC,TRBJ2-1,TRBV5-1,TRBD2,once
CASSSIGGFNEKLFF,TGTGCCAGCAGCTCCATCGGGGGGTTTAATGAAAAACTGTTTTTT,TRBJ1-4,TRBV5-5,-,-
CAWSEGGPDEQFF,TGTGCCTGGAGTGAGGGGGGGCCGGATGAGCAGTTCTTC,TRBJ2-1,TRBV30,-,once
CASSESGGNTIYF,TGTGCCAGCAGTGAATCGGGGGGAAACACCATATATTTT,TRBJ1-3,TRBV6-1,-,-
CASSAQGQGYGYTF,TGTGCCAGCAGCGCCCAAGGACAGGGGTATGGCTACACCTTC,TRBJ1-2,TRBV9,TRBD1,-
CASSYVTDNSPLHF,TGTGCCAGCAGTTACGTCACAGATAATTCACCCCTCCACTTT,TRBJ1-6,TRBV6-5,-,-
CASSLDGDGYTF,TGTGCCAGCAGTTTGGACGGGGATGGCTACACCTTC,TRBJ1-2,TRBV12-3/TRBV12-4,-,-
CASSAHGQNHRNGYTF,TGTGCCAGCAGCGCCCACGGACAGAACCACCGTAATGGCTACACCTTC,TRBJ1-2,TRBV9,-,-
CAWSGPGSYEQYF,TGTGCCTGGAGTGGGCCGGGGTCCTACGAGCAGTACTTC,TRBJ2-7,TRBV30,-,-
CASSPGGSPLHF,TGTGCCAGCAGCCCGGGGGGCTCACCCCTCCACTTT,TRBJ1-6,TRBV5-4,-,-
CASNNLDSGNTIYF,TGTGCCAGCAATAATCTAGACTCTGGAAACACCATATATTTT,TRBJ1-3,TRBV6-1,-,-
CASGLGGSQPQHF,TGTGCCAGCGGACTGGGAGGGAGCCAGCCCCAGCATTTT,TRBJ1-5,TRBV2,-,-
CASSLSGGSNTGELFF,TGCGCCAGCAGCCTCTCGGGGGGGTCGAACACCGGGGAGCTGTTTTTT,TRBJ2-2,TRBV5-1,TRBD2,-
CASSAGQGFSYEQYF,TGTGCCAGCAGCGCCGGACAGGGATTCTCCTACGAGCAGTACTTC,TRBJ2-7,TRBV9,TRBD1,-
CATSDRDNEQFF,TGTGCCACCTCGGACAGGGATAATGAGCAGTTCTTC,TRBJ2-1,TRBV10-3,TRBD1,once
CASTPSDRSTGELFF,TGTGCCAGCACCCCTTCGGACAGATCCACCGGGGAGCTGTTTTTT,TRBJ2-2,TRBV9,-,-
CATTGELNTEAFF,TGTGCCACTACAGGGGAACTGAACACTGAAGCTTTCTTT,TRBJ1-1,TRBV6-5,TRBD1,-
CASSQAHSGGAGDTQYF,TGTGCCAGCAGCCAAGCCCATAGCGGGGGGGCCGGCGATACGCAGTATTTT,TRBJ2-3,TRBV4-2,TRBD2,-